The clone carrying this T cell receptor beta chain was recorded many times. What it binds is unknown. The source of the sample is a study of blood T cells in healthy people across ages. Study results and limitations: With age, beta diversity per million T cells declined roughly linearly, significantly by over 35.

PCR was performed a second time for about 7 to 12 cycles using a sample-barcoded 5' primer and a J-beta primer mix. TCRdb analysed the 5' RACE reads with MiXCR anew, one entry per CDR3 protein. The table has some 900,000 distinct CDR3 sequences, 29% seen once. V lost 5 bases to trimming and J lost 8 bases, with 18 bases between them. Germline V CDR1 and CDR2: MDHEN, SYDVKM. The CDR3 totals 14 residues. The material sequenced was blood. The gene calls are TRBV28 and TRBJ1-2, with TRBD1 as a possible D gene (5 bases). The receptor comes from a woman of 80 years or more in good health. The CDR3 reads CASSLTGTLPGYTF. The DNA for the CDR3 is TGTGCCAGCAGTCTAACCGGGACCTTGCCAGGCTACACCTTC.